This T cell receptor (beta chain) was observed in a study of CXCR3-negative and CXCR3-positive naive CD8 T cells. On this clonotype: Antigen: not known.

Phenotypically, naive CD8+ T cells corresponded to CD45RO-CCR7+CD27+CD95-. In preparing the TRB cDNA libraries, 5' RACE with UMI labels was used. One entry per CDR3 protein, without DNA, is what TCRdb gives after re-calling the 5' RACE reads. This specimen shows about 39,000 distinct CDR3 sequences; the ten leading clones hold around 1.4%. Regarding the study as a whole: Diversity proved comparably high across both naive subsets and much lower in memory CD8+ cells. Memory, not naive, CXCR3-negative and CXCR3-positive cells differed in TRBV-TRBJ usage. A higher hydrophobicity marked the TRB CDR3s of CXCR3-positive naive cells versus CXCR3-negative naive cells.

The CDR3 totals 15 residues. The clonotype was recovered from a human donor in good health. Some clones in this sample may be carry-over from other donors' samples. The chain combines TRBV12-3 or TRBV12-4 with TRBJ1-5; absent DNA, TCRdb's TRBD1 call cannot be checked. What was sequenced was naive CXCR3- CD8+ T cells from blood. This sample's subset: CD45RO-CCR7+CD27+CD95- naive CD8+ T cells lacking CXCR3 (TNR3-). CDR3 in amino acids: CASSLDRGQIQPQHF.